Listed here is a single T cell receptor (beta chain). Its antigen is currently unknown. The protocol was immunoSEQ multiplex PCR, while the TCRdb copy is restricted to in-frame clones and leaves out a portion. The sample yields approximately 75,000 clones, roughly four fifths seen once. The CDR3 extends over 12 amino acids. J gave up 2 bases and V 10 bases, and 4 bases lay outside the gene matches. Looked up from germline, CDR1 is SNHLY and CDR2 is FYNNEI. This entry is derived from a study of CD4 T cell repertoires in COVID-19. Study-wide points: Between about 6 and 28% of SARS-CoV-2 clonotypes also appeared in SARS-CoV and/or HKU1 spike cultures. Several top expanded SARS-CoV-2-reactive clonotypes were shared by two or three memory subsets.

The rearrangement links TRBV2 to TRBJ2-7; 8 bases fit TRBD1. This clonotype originated in a human donor who had COVID-19. The specimen comprised CD4+ T cells from peripheral blood, sampled after recovery from COVID-19. CDR3 coding DNA: TGTGCCACCCGGGACAGGACCTACGAGCAGTACTTC. Translating it yields CATRDRTYEQYF. Full variable domain (missing parts from reference TRBV2 and TRBJ2-7): EPEVTQTPSHQVTQMGQEVILRCVPISNHLYFYWYRQILGQKVEFLVSFYNNEISEKSEIFDDQFSVERPDGSNFTLKIRSTKLEDSAMYFCATRDRTYEQYFGPGTRLTVT.